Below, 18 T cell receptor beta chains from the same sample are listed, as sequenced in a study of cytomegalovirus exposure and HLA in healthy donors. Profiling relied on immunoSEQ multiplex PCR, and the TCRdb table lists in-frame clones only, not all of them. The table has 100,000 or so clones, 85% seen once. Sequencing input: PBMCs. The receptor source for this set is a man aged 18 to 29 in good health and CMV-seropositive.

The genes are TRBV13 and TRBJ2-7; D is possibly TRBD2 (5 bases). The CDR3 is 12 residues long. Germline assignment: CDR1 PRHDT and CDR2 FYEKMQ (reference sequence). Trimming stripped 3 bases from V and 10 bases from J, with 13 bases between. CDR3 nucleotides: TGTGCCAGCAGCTTTCAGAGGGCCTCCCAGTACTTC. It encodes CASSFQRASQYF.

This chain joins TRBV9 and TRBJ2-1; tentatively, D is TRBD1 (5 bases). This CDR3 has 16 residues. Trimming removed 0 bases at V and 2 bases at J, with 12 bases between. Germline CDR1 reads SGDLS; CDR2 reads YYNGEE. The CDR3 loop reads CASSVVGIGAYNEQFF. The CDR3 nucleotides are TGTGCCAGCAGCGTAGTAGGTATAGGGGCCTACAATGAGCAGTTCTTC.

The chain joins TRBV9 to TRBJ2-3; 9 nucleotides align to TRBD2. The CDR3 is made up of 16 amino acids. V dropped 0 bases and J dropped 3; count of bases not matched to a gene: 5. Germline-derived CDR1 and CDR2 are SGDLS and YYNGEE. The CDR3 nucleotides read TGTGCCAGCAGCGTAGTAGCGGGAGAGGGGACAGATACGCAGTATTTT. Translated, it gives CASSVVAGEGTDTQYF.

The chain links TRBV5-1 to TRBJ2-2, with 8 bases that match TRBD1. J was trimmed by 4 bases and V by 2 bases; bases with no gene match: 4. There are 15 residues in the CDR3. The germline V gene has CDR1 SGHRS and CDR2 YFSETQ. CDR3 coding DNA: TGCGCCAGCAGCTTCAGGGACAGGAGCACCGGGGAGCTGTTTTTT. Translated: CASSFRDRSTGELFF.

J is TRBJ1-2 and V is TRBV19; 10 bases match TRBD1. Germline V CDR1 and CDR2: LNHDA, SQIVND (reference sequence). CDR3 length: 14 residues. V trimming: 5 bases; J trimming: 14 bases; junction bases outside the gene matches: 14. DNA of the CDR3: TGTGCCAGTAGTCTGACAGGGGGCTCGCTAAGGGGGACCTTC. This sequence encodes CASSLTGGSLRGTF.

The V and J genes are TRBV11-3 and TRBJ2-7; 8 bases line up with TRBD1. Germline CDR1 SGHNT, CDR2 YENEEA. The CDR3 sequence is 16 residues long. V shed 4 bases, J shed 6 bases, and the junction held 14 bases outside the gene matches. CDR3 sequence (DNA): TGTGCCAGCAGCTCACGGGGTGAGACAGGGGCGGTCGAGCAGTACTTC. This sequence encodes CASSSRGETGAVEQYF.

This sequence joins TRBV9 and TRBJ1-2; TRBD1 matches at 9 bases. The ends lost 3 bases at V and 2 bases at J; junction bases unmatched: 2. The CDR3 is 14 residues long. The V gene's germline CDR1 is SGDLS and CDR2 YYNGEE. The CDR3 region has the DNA TGTGCCAGCAGCGAAGGGACAGGGAACTATGGCTACACCTTC. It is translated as CASSEGTGNYGYTF.

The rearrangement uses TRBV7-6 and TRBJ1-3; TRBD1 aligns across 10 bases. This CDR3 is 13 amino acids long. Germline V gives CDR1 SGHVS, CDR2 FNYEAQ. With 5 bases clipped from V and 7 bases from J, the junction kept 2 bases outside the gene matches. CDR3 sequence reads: CASSQTGGNTIYF. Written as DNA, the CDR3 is TGTGCCAGCAGCCAGACAGGGGGCAACACCATATATTTT. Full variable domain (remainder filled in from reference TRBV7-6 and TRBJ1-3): GAGVSQSPRYKVTKRGQDVALRCDPISGHVSLYWYRQALGQGPEFLTYFNYEAQQDKSGLPNDRFSAERPEGSISTLTIQRTEQRDSAMYRCASSQTGGNTIYFGEGSWLTVV.

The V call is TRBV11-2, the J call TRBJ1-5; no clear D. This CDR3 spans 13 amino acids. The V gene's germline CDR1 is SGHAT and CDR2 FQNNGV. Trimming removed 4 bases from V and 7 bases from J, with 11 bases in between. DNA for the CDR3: TGTGCCAGCAGCTCCTTTCGGGGACAGCCCCAGCATTTT. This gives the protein CASSSFRGQPQHF.

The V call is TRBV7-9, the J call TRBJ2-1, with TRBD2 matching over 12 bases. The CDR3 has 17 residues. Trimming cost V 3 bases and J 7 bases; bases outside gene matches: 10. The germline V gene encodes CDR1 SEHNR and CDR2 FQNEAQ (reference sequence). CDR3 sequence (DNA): TGTGCCAGCAGCTTTGGTCTAACTAGCGGGAGGAAGAATGAGCAGTTCTTC. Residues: CASSFGLTSGRKNEQFF.

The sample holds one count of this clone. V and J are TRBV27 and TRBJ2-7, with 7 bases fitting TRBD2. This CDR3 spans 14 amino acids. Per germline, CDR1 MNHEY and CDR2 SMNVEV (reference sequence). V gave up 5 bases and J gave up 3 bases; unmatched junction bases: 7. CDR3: CASSPWGGNYEQYV. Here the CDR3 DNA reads TGTGCCAGCAGTCCCTGGGGGGGAAACTACGAGCAGTACGTC.

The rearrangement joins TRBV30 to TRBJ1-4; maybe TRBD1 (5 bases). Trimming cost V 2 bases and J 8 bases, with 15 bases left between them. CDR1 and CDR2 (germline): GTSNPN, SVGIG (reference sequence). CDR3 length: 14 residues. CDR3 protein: CAWSSPPQGEKLFF. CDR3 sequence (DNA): TGTGCCTGGAGTTCCCCCCCCCAGGGAGAAAAACTGTTTTTT.

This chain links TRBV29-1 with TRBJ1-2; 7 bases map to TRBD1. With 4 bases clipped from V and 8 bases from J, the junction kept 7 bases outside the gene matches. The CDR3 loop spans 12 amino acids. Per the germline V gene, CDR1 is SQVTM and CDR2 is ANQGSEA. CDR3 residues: CSVAGGGIGYTF. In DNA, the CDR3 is TGCAGCGTTGCAGGGGGTGGAATAGGCTACACCTTC.

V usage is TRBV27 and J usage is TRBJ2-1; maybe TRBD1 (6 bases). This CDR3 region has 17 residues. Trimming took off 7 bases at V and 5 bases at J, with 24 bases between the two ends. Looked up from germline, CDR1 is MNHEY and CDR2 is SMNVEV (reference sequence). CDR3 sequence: CASTRSAPGQRDNEQFF. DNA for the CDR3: TGTGCCAGCACTCGGAGCGCACCCGGACAGCGAGACAATGAGCAGTTCTTC.

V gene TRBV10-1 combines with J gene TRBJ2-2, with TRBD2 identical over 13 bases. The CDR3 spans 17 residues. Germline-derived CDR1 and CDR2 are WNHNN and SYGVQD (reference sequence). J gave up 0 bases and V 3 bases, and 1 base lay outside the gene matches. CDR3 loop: CASSEGTSGTNTGELFF. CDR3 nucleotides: TGCGCCAGCAGTGAAGGGACTAGCGGGACGAACACCGGGGAGCTGTTTTTT.

The CDR3: CASSPGGIGYEQYF. The CDR3, as DNA: TGCGCCAGCAGCCCCGGAGGAATTGGTTACGAGCAGTACTTC. The chain links TRBV5-1 to TRBJ2-7, with D maybe TRBD2 (5 bases). Trimming took 4 bases from V and 4 from J, leaving 15 bases between them. Germline CDR1 reads SGHRS; CDR2 reads YFSETQ. This CDR3 region has 14 residues.

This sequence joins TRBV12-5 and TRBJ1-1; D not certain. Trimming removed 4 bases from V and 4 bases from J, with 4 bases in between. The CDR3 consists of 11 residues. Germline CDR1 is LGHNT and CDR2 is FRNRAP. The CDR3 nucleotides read TGTGCTAGTGGTTCCTCCACTGAAGCTTTCTTT. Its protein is CASGSSTEAFF.

The CDR3 sequence: CASSLPWTRDTEAFF. The CDR3 nucleotides read TGTGCCAGTAGTCTCCCGTGGACGCGGGACACTGAAGCTTTCTTT. V and J are TRBV19 and TRBJ1-1; no clear D gene. Deletions cut 5 bases from V and 3 bases from J, with 16 bases between. The CDR3 runs to 15 residues. The germline CDR1 and CDR2 sequences are LNHDA and SQIVND (reference sequence).